This T cell receptor (beta chain) was captured in a study of T cell responses to AZD1222 COVID-19 vaccine. Only in-frame clones appear in the TCRdb table, and some are missing; sequencing was by immunoSEQ multiplex PCR. The repertoire holds approximately 120,000 clones, with 75% to 90% as singletons. The origin of this receptor is an adult in good health. Sequencing was performed on peripheral blood, taken on day 0 of AZD1222 vaccination.

CDR3 protein: CASSVGEGAGRIEQYF. CDR3 DNA sequence: TGTGCCAGCAGCGTAGGGGAAGGGGCAGGGAGGATCGAGCAGTACTTC. The chain joins TRBV9 to TRBJ2-7, with D tentatively TRBD2 (6 bases). The V end lost 0 bases, the J end lost 6 bases, and 19 bases lay between the germline ends. Germline V lookup: CDR1 SGDLS, CDR2 YYNGEE. This CDR3 has 16 amino acids. Combining the CDR3 with reference TRBV9 and TRBJ2-7 gives the whole variable domain DSGVTQTPKHLITATGQRVTLRCSPRSGDLSVYWYQQSLDQGLQFLIQYYNGEERAKGNILERFSAQQFPDLHSELNLSSLELGDSALYFCASSVGEGAGRIEQYFGPGTRLTVT.